Following are 17 T cell receptor beta chains from one sample sequenced in a study of blood T cell repertoires in COVID-19. The method was immunoSEQ multiplex PCR; TCRdb's version includes in-frame clones alone and lacks a portion of them. The sample has fewer than 500,000 clones; about nine tenths are singletons. The sequenced sample consisted of peripheral blood. The origin of the receptors is a woman between 25 and 40 years old with active or convalescent COVID-19.

The CDR3 loop reads CASSLAPGRSSGDNEQFF. In DNA form, the CDR3 reads TGTGCCAGCAGCTTGGCCCCCGGCCGGAGTAGCGGGGACAATGAGCAGTTCTTC. V and J are TRBV5-6 and TRBJ2-1; 8 positions match TRBD2. V dropped 0 bases and J dropped 5; count of bases not matched to a gene: 13. The CDR3 is made up of 18 amino acids. Germline V lookup: CDR1 SGHDT, CDR2 YYEEEE.

The chain carries TRBV19 and TRBJ1-2; possible D gene TRBD1, 5 bases. The CDR3 loop spans 14 amino acids. Looked up from germline, CDR1 is LNHDA and CDR2 is SQIVND (reference sequence). The CDR3 DNA reads TGTGCGAGTGCCGGCAGGGAAGCTCTCGGCGGCTACACCTTC. Protein product: CASAGREALGGYTF.

V is TRBV25-1 and J is TRBJ1-2; D not certain. V lost 4 bases and J lost 5, with 11 bases in between. Germline values: CDR1 MGHDK, CDR2 SYGVNS. CDR3 length: 13 amino acids. The CDR3 here is CASSGYRVYGYTF. The CDR3, as DNA: TGTGCCAGCAGTGGGTATCGGGTTTATGGCTACACCTTC.

This chain links TRBV28 with TRBJ1-2; TRBD1 matches at 9 bases. Germline-derived CDR1 and CDR2 are MDHEN and SYDVKM. This CDR3 has 17 amino acids. V dropped 10 bases and J dropped 2; count of bases not matched to a gene: 17. The CDR3 coding sequence is TGTGCCACACAGGGCTCCAACAGGGGGCAGGGGAACTATGGCTACACCTTC. This translates into CATQGSNRGQGNYGYTF.

The chain couples TRBV5-5 to TRBJ2-7; 8 bases agree with TRBD2. Germline V gives CDR1 SGHKS, CDR2 YYEKEE (reference sequence). This CDR3 comprises 15 residues. The J segment lost 3 bases and the V segment lost 0 bases, leaving 5 bases of the junction unmatched. The CDR3 DNA reads as TGTGCCAGCAGCTTGGCCGGGAGGGGTTACTACGAGCAGTACTTC. It codes for CASSLAGRGYYEQYF.

The chain has TRBV5-6 and TRBJ1-3, with unresolved D. This CDR3 comprises 15 residues. The germline V gene has CDR1 SGHDT and CDR2 YYEEEE. The ends were cut back, 0 bases at V and 1 base at J, with 8 bases in the middle. The CDR3 DNA sequence: TGTGCCAGCAGCTTGGCATCCGCGTCTGGAAACACCATATATTTT. Translation gives CASSLASASGNTIYF.

The chain links TRBV28 to TRBJ2-3; 7 positions match TRBD1. The length of the CDR3 is 19 residues. Unmatched junction bases numbered 15, after V lost 3 bases and J lost 0 bases. Looked up from germline, CDR1 is MDHEN and CDR2 is SYDVKM. The CDR3: CASSLDRKQTGPSTDTQYF. DNA for the CDR3: TGTGCCAGCAGTTTGGACAGAAAACAGACAGGGCCAAGCACAGATACGCAGTATTTT.

The chain uses TRBV14 and TRBJ1-1, with D maybe TRBD1 (5 bases). Germline loops: CDR1 SGHDN, CDR2 FVKESK. V lost 1 base and J lost 4, with 10 bases in between. CDR3 length: 14 residues. CDR3 in amino acids: CASSQGGGITEAFF. Here the CDR3 DNA reads TGTGCCAGCAGCCAAGGCGGGGGAATCACTGAAGCTTTCTTT.

This chain links TRBV5-1 with TRBJ2-7; the D gene is possibly TRBD1 (7 bases). This CDR3 comprises 13 residues. V lost 3 bases and J 6 bases, leaving 13 bases between the germline ends. Germline-derived CDR1 and CDR2 are SGHRS and YFSETQ. CDR3 in DNA: TGCGCCAGCAGCTCAGGAGGGGGCTCCGAGCAGTACTTC. Its protein is CASSSGGGSEQYF.

This chain's CDR3 is CATSGQGATGELFF. The CDR3 DNA reads as TGTGCCACGTCCGGGCAGGGGGCGACCGGGGAGCTGTTTTTT. The V call is TRBV19, the J call TRBJ2-2; the match to TRBD1 covers 8 bases. This CDR3 is 14 amino acids long. Germline CDR1 reads LNHDA; CDR2 reads SQIVND (reference sequence). V lost 10 bases and J lost 5; bases outside the gene matches: 9.

V and J are TRBV19 and TRBJ1-1, with D perhaps matching TRBD1 (5 bases). Per germline, CDR1 LNHDA and CDR2 SQIVND (reference sequence). Trimming shortened V by 3 bases and J by 1 base, and 9 bases separated the two germline ends. This CDR3 region has 14 residues. In nucleotides, the CDR3 is TGTGCCAGTAGTATCAGGGATGGGAACACTGAAGCTTTCTTT. This sequence encodes CASSIRDGNTEAFF.

The J gene is TRBJ2-7, the V gene TRBV10-2; tentative D call: TRBD1 (6 bases). Germline assignment: CDR1 WSHSY and CDR2 SAAADI. Trimming took off 3 bases at V and 2 bases at J, with 11 bases between the two ends. The CDR3 has 14 residues. The CDR3 bases are TGCGCCAGCAGTGAAAGGGGGATTACCTACGAGCAGTACTTC. It specifies CASSERGITYEQYF.

The chain employs TRBV5-6 and TRBJ1-2; tentatively, D is TRBD1 (6 bases). This CDR3 comprises 16 residues. Between the trimmed V and J ends, which lost 4 bases and 0 bases, there was a span of 16 bases. CDR1 is SGHDT, CDR2 YYEEEE, per germline. The CDR3 nucleotides are TGTGCCAGCAGCACCCGGGGGGCCGGGGCTAACTATGGCTACACCTTC. The encoded protein is CASSTRGAGANYGYTF.

V usage is TRBV2 and J usage is TRBJ2-3; TRBD1 matches at 10 bases. This CDR3 is 15 amino acids long. V lost 6 bases and J lost 5; bases outside the gene matches: 8. CDR1 SNHLY and CDR2 FYNNEI come from the germline V gene. The CDR3 DNA follows: TGTGCCAGCAGAGGTGGACAGGGGGATAGAGATACGCAGTATTTT. Translating it yields CASRGGQGDRDTQYF.

The genes are TRBV10-3 and TRBJ2-2; tentatively, D is TRBD2 (7 bases). The CDR3 totals 14 residues. V was clipped by 7 bases and J by 2 bases, with 11 bases between them. Germline loops: CDR1 ENHRY, CDR2 SYGVKD. As DNA, the CDR3 is TGTGCCATCACGCGGGGGCCAAACACCGGGGAGCTGTTTTTT. Translating gives CAITRGPNTGELFF.

This sequence joins TRBV10-3 and TRBJ2-1, with 11 bases lining up with TRBD1. V lost 3 bases and J lost 6; bases outside the gene matches: 7. This CDR3 spans 16 amino acids. Germline V gene sequence: CDR1 ENHRY, CDR2 SYGVKD. CDR3 in DNA: TGTGCCATCAGTGAACCCCCGGGACAGGGGGGCAATGAGCAGTTCTTC. Translation gives CAISEPPGQGGNEQFF.

On this clone: This sample also contains other DNA sequences that code for the same CDR3. The rearrangement uses TRBV5-5 and TRBJ1-1, with TRBD1 matching 8 bases. This CDR3 has 14 amino acids. The V gene end was trimmed by 0 bases and the J gene end by 4 bases; junction bases not matched to a gene: 2. Germline values: CDR1 SGHKS, CDR2 YYEKEE (reference sequence). CDR3 in amino acids: CASSLGTGGTEAFF. The CDR3 DNA is TGTGCCAGCAGCTTGGGAACAGGGGGCACTGAAGCTTTCTTT.